Below, 24 T cell receptor beta chains from the same sample are listed, as sequenced in a study of CD8+ T cells in alopecia areata (dated by TCRdb to the late 2010s). The sample's time point label, in plain terms: baseline before oral tofacitinib. The protocol used for the library was the immunoSEQ multiplex PCR assay. For TCR sequencing, RNA was extracted from every sample and reverse transcribed into cDNA to serve as template. TCRdb re-hosts the immuneACCESS table, in-frame sequences only. Its copies lack some clones; in the studies checked, an unresolved V gene accounts for under half of them, and the cause for the rest is not known. The sample table lists some 200,000 clones, just under 60% of them with a count of one. In total, the top ten clones hold 14% to 15% of the sample. The sequencing here drew on CD4+ T cells sorted from blood, taken at week 0. These receptors were taken from a human donor with alopecia areata.

This clone came up a few times. The genes are TRBV27 and TRBJ2-5; possible D gene TRBD1, 6 bases. The CDR3 consists of 17 residues. The germline gives CDR1 MNHEY, CDR2 SMNVEV (reference sequence). V lost 4 bases and J 1 base, leaving 19 bases between the germline ends. CDR3 in amino acids: CASSSQGHPASQETQYF. DNA of the CDR3: TGTGCCAGCAGTTCTCAGGGACACCCAGCGAGCCAAGAGACCCAGTACTTC.

The rearrangement joins TRBV30 to TRBJ1-4; D not resolved. Trimming left V 0 bases short and J 3 bases short, with 11 bases between. The CDR3 has 15 amino acids. Germline V gives CDR1 GTSNPN, CDR2 SVGIG (reference sequence). The CDR3 DNA is TGTGCCTGGAGTGTACACGGGAGGTCTAATGAAAAACTGTTTTTT. This codes for CAWSVHGRSNEKLFF. Complete variable domain (other parts from reference TRBV30 and TRBJ1-4): SQTIHQWPATLVQPVGSPLSLECTVEGTSNPNLYWYRQAAGRGLQLLFYSVGIGQISSEVPQNLSASRPQDRQFILSSKKLLLSDSGFYLCAWSVHGRSNEKLFFGSGTQLSVL.

V gene TRBV6-5 combines with J gene TRBJ2-7, with D perhaps given as TRBD1 or TRBD2 (5 bases each). Germline V gives CDR1 MNHEY, CDR2 SVGAGI. V was shortened by 2 bases and J by 13 bases, with 12 bases between the two germline ends. This CDR3 is 11 amino acids long. CDR3 protein: CASSYEGIDYF. In DNA form, the CDR3 reads TGTGCCAGCAGTTACGAGGGGATCGATTACTTC.

J is TRBJ2-7 and V is TRBV13; 11 bases line up with TRBD2. The CDR3 has 14 residues. The junction had 4 bases not matched to a gene; V was cut back by 6 bases and J by 3 bases. Germline V CDR1 and CDR2: PRHDT, FYEKMQ (reference sequence). This chain's CDR3 is CASRPSGGNYEQYF. CDR3 DNA: TGTGCCAGCAGGCCTAGCGGGGGGAACTACGAGCAGTACTTC.

This clone occurred a few times. A clone one base away is much larger, so this may be a read error. Other nucleotide sequences in the sample specify the same CDR3. The chain joins TRBV7-2 to TRBJ2-1; D gene uncertain. CDR1 is SGHTA, CDR2 FQGNSA, per germline. The CDR3 spans 12 residues. With 5 bases removed from V and 0 bases from J, the gap between germline ends came to 2 bases. This CDR3 reads CASSPSYNEQFF. Written as DNA, the CDR3 is TGTGCCAGCAGCCCCTCCTACAATGAGCAGTTCTTC.

The rearrangement uses TRBV7-9 and TRBJ2-7; 9 nucleotides align to TRBD1. The CDR3 loop spans 13 amino acids. With V trimmed by 5 bases and J by 6 bases, 5 bases remained unmatched. Germline V gene lookup returns CDR1 SEHNR and CDR2 FQNEAQ (reference sequence). The CDR3 DNA follows: TGTGCCAGCAGCGGAAGGACAGGGGCCGAGCAGTACTTC. Residues: CASSGRTGAEQYF.

The chain has TRBV7-2 and TRBJ1-3; possible D gene TRBD1, 6 bases. V lost 1 base and J 2 bases, leaving 9 bases between the germline ends. Germline V gives CDR1 SGHTA, CDR2 FQGNSA. The CDR3 loop spans 15 amino acids. CDR3 bases: TGTGCCAGCAGCTTAGATCGGACAGCTGGAAACACCATATATTTT. It specifies CASSLDRTAGNTIYF. The whole variable domain, remainder taken from reference TRBV7-2 and TRBJ1-3, is GAGVSQSPSNKVTEKGKDVELRCDPISGHTALYWYRQSLGQGLEFLIYFQGNSAPDKSGLPSDRFSAERTGGSVSTLTIQRTQQEDSAVYLCASSLDRTAGNTIYFGEGSWLTVV.

This clone was seen more than once but under ten times. J is TRBJ1-5 and V is TRBV5-6; D unresolved. Deletions cut 0 bases from V and 6 bases from J, with 4 bases between. This CDR3 is built from 12 residues. Germline CDR1 and CDR2: SGHDT and YYEEEE. CDR3 nucleotide sequence: TGTGCCAGCAGCTTGGGGGCTCAGCCCCAGCATTTT. Amino acid sequence: CASSLGAQPQHF.

The gene calls are TRBV30 and TRBJ1-5; D uncertain. CDR1 is GTSNPN and CDR2 is SVGIG in the germline V gene (reference sequence). This CDR3 is 15 amino acids long. V was cut by 3 bases and J by 3 bases, with 15 bases left in between. CDR3 nucleotides: TGTGCCTGGAGCCCGGGAGGGCGGGTCAATCAGCCCCAGCATTTT. This gives the protein CAWSPGGRVNQPQHF.

With respect to this clone: Mismatch with germline at one junction end may stem from a read error. V is TRBV2 and J is TRBJ2-1; TRBD2 aligns across 10 bases. The CDR3 extends over 11 amino acids. Germline V lookup: CDR1 SNHLY, CDR2 FYNNEI. CDR3 in DNA: TGTGCCAGCAGTGAACCGGGACTAGCGCTCTTC. It is translated as CASSEPGLALF.

This clone has more than one count but fewer than ten. V gene TRBV12-2 combines with J gene TRBJ2-1; no DNA check was done on the table's D call, TRBD2. TRBV12-2 is termed a pseudogene. CDR3 length equals 12 residues. CDR3 DNA sequence: TGTGCAAGTCGCTTCCTCCCGAGCGAGCAGTTCTTC. This gives the protein CASRFLPSEQFF.

This clone was seen a handful of times. V usage is TRBV2 and J usage is TRBJ1-1; D is unclear. Germline CDR1 is SNHLY and CDR2 is FYNNEI. This CDR3 region has 11 residues. Trimming pared 6 bases from V and 1 base from J, leaving 3 bases between. CDR3 DNA sequence: TGTGCCAGCAGACAGAACACTGAAGCTTTCTTT. It yields the protein CASRQNTEAFF.

This chain joins TRBV29-1 and TRBJ1-1; weak D call: TRBD1 (5 bases). The CDR3 runs 12 residues. Looked up from germline, CDR1 is SQVTM and CDR2 is ANQGSEA. V dropped 6 bases and J dropped 5 bases, with 13 bases sitting between them. The CDR3 protein is CSVLAGGTEAFF. The CDR3 DNA sequence: TGCAGCGTGTTGGCGGGGGGGACTGAAGCTTTCTTT.

V and J are TRBV10-3 and TRBJ2-7, with a tentative D call TRBD2 (5 bases). The V gene lost 6 bases and the J gene lost 13 bases, with 19 bases spanning the gap. This CDR3 contains 12 residues. CDR1 and CDR2 from the germline V gene are ENHRY and SYGVKD. The CDR3 DNA reads TGTGCCATCAGCGCAATTGCGGGTAACTACTACTTC. Protein sequence: CAISAIAGNYYF.

The chain employs TRBV7-2 and TRBJ2-3, with unresolved D. V was cut by 2 bases and J by 2 bases, with 14 bases left in between. The CDR3 contains 16 residues. Germline values: CDR1 SGHTA, CDR2 FQGNSA. The CDR3 DNA reads as TGTGCCAGCAGCTTAATGGCTTTCTTAGACACAGATACGCAGTATTTT. Translated: CASSLMAFLDTDTQYF.

This clone was seen more than once but under ten times. The chain carries TRBV19 and TRBJ1-5, with D possibly being TRBD1 (6 bases). CDR1 LNHDA and CDR2 SQIVND come from the germline V gene (reference sequence). This CDR3 contains 13 residues. V lost 9 bases to trimming and J lost 3 bases, with 12 bases between them. CDR3 bases: TGTGCCAGCGCCGACAGGACCAATCAGCCCCAGCATTTT. It yields the protein CASADRTNQPQHF.

The chain has TRBV30 and TRBJ2-7, with D perhaps matching TRBD1 (6 bases). V lost 0 bases to trimming and J lost 0 bases, with 18 bases between them. The CDR3 is 17 residues long. From germline, CDR1 is GTSNPN and CDR2 SVGIG (reference sequence). This CDR3 reads CAWSVRLHVTGSYEQYF. Here the CDR3 DNA reads TGTGCCTGGAGTGTAAGGTTACATGTGACAGGCTCCTACGAGCAGTACTTC.

The chain couples TRBV29-1 to TRBJ2-4; TRBD1 aligns across 7 bases. Unmatched junction bases numbered 4, after V lost 3 bases and J lost 8 bases. Per germline, CDR1 SQVTM and CDR2 ANQGSEA. This CDR3 has 12 amino acids. The CDR3 here is CSVDYGTDIQYF. DNA for the CDR3: TGCAGCGTTGATTATGGGACAGACATTCAGTACTTC.

In this sample, this clone turned up a few times. This chain uses TRBV7-9 with TRBJ1-1, with D maybe TRBD1 (6 bases). The CDR3 runs 15 residues. The germline V gene has CDR1 SEHNR and CDR2 FQNEAQ (reference sequence). The V and J ends lost 5 bases and 0 bases respectively, with 13 bases between them. The CDR3 region is CASSLGQSLNTEAFF. DNA of the CDR3: TGTGCCAGCAGCCTCGGACAGAGTTTGAACACTGAAGCTTTCTTT.

This sequence joins TRBV29-1 and TRBJ1-1; D unclear. The CDR3 is made up of 14 amino acids. The V end was cut by 1 base, the J end by 2 bases, with 11 bases between. The germline V gene encodes CDR1 SQVTM and CDR2 ANQGSEA. Written as DNA, the CDR3 is TGCAGCGTTGAAGGGACGCAGAGAAACACTGAAGCTTTCTTT. Its protein is CSVEGTQRNTEAFF.

The rearrangement links TRBV30 to TRBJ2-2; 7 positions agree with TRBD2. Germline V CDR1 and CDR2: GTSNPN, SVGIG (reference sequence). V was pared by 4 bases and J by 0 bases, with 2 bases of the junction left unmatched. There are 14 residues in the CDR3. CDR3 nucleotide sequence: TGTGCCTGGAAGGCGGGGGCGAACACCGGGGAGCTGTTTTTT. Protein: CAWKAGANTGELFF. Based on the CDR3 plus reference TRBV30 and TRBJ2-2, the full variable domain is SQTIHQWPATLVQPVGSPLSLECTVEGTSNPNLYWYRQAAGRGLQLLFYSVGIGQISSEVPQNLSASRPQDRQFILSSKKLLLSDSGFYLCAWKAGANTGELFFGEGSRLTVL.

With respect to this clone: Additional DNA sequences in this sample encode the identical CDR3. The genes are TRBV9 and TRBJ2-5; unclear D gene. The germline CDR1 and CDR2 sequences are SGDLS and YYNGEE. V was trimmed by 5 bases and J by 1 base, leaving 6 bases between them. The CDR3 extends over 12 amino acids. The CDR3 DNA reads as TGTGCCAGCAGTGGGATCCAAGAGACCCAGTACTTC. It translates to CASSGIQETQYF.

This clone was counted a single time. An end of the junction does not agree with germline; a read error may underlie this. The chain has TRBV5-1 and TRBJ2-7, with 14 bases fitting TRBD2. The CDR3 contains 17 residues. Germline loops: CDR1 SGHRS, CDR2 YFSETQ. CDR3: CASSLIRTSGGTYEQYF. The DNA for the CDR3 is TGCGCCAGCAGCTTGATACGGACTAGCGGGGGGACCTACGAACAGTACTTC.

V is TRBV5-1 and J is TRBJ2-3, with a tentative D call TRBD2 (5 bases). Germline V gene lookup returns CDR1 SGHRS and CDR2 YFSETQ. V was pared by 0 bases and J by 4 bases, with 12 bases between. This CDR3 has 15 amino acids. This CDR3 reads CASSLESSRADTQYF. In DNA form, the CDR3 reads TGCGCCAGCAGCTTGGAATCTAGCCGGGCAGATACGCAGTATTTT.